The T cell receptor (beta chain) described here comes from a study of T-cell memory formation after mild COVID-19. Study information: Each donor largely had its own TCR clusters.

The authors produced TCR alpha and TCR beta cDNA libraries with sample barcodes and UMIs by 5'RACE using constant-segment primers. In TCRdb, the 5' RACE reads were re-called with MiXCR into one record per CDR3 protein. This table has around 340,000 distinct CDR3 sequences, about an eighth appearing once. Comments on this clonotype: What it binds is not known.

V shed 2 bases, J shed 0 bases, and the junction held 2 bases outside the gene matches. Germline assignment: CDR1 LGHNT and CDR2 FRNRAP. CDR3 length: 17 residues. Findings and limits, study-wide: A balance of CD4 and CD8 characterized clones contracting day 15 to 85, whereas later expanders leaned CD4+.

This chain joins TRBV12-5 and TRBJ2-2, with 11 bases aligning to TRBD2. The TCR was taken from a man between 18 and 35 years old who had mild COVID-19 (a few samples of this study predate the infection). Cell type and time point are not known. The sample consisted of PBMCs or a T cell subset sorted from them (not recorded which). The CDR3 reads CASGLTLAGANTGELFF. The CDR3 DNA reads TGTGCTAGTGGTTTGACACTAGCGGGGGCGAACACCGGGGAGCTGTTTTTT.